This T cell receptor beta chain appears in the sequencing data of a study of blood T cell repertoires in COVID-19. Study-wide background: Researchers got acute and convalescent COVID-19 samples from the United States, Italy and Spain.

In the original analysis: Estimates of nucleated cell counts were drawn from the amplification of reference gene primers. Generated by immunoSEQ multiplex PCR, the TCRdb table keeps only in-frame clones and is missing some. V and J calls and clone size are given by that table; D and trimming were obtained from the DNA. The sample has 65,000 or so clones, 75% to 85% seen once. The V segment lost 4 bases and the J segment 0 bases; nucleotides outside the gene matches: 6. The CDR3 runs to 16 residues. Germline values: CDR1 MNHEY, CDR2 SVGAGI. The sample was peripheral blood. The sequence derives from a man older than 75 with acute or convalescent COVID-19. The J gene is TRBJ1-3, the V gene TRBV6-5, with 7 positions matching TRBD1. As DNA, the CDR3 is TGTGCCAGCAGTTGGAGACAGGGACTCTCTGGAAACACCATATATTTT. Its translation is CASSWRQGLSGNTIYF.